The 28 T cell receptor beta chains reported below all come from one sample, sequenced in a study of blood T cell repertoires in COVID-19 (dated by TCRdb to about 2020). Libraries came from the immunoSEQ multiplex PCR assay. Here the immuneACCESS table is served through TCRdb, limited to in-frame sequences with V and J called. Missing clones are a known gap in these copies; in checked studies unresolved V genes cover under half, and the rest lacks a known reason. The sample table records under 120,000 clones; roughly 71% of these occur just once. The ten largest clones represent less than 6.5% of the sample. Input material: peripheral blood. These receptors originate from an elderly man with acute or convalescent COVID-19.

The chain employs TRBV7-9 and TRBJ2-1; 14 positions agree with TRBD2. Looked up from germline, CDR1 is SEHNR and CDR2 is FQNEAQ (reference sequence). The CDR3 extends over 15 amino acids. The V segment lost 5 bases and the J segment 6 bases; nucleotides outside the gene matches: 3. CDR3 sequence (DNA): TGTGCCAGCAGCCCGACTAGCGGGAGGGTCAATGAGCAGTTCTTC. This encodes CASSPTSGRVNEQFF.

This rearrangement joins TRBV7-2 to TRBJ1-2; 8 bases match TRBD1. The germline V gene encodes CDR1 SGHTA and CDR2 FQGNSA. The CDR3 sequence is 14 residues long. Trimming removed 5 bases from V and 8 bases from J; junction bases left unmatched: 10. CDR3 DNA: TGTGCCAGCAGCCGTGACAGGGGTTTTTTGGGCTACACCTTC. The encoded protein is CASSRDRGFLGYTF.

This chain joins TRBV4-1 and TRBJ2-3; 13 bases line up with TRBD2. Germline trimming cut 3 bases from V and 8 bases from J; bases unmatched to any gene: 11. Germline V gene lookup returns CDR1 MGHRA and CDR2 YSYEKL. The length of the CDR3 is 17 residues. The chain's CDR3 is CASSHTSGRADRPTQYF. Here the CDR3 DNA reads TGCGCCAGCAGCCATACTAGCGGGAGGGCCGACCGTCCTACGCAGTATTTT.

This clone was recorded at least ten times. The chain carries TRBV27 and TRBJ2-3; 10 bases match TRBD2. The CDR3 totals 15 residues. The ends lost 6 bases at V and 3 bases at J; junction bases unmatched: 6. From germline, CDR1 is MNHEY and CDR2 SMNVEV (reference sequence). CDR3 nucleotide sequence: TGTGCCAGCAGCCTTAGCGGGGGGAGGACAGATACGCAGTATTTT. Its translation is CASSLSGGRTDTQYF.

The CDR3 DNA sequence: TGTGCCAGTAGTATAGTAGGAAGGGCAGGGGGCAACTATGGCTACACCTTC. Its translation: CASSIVGRAGGNYGYTF. This chain connects TRBV19 to TRBJ1-2; 8 bases align to TRBD1. The CDR3 loop spans 17 amino acids. The ends lost 1 base at V and 2 bases at J; junction bases unmatched: 9. Germline V gene sequence: CDR1 LNHDA, CDR2 SQIVND (reference sequence).

This clone was observed a few times. This rearrangement joins TRBV5-4 to TRBJ2-1; a possible D gene is TRBD1 (6 bases). Germline lookup yields CDR1 SGHNT and CDR2 YYREEE (reference sequence). The CDR3 spans 15 residues. V shed 0 bases and J shed 7 bases, with 14 bases lying between them. The CDR3: CASSLEQGIWNEQFF. For the CDR3, the DNA is TGTGCCAGCAGCTTGGAGCAGGGGATATGGAATGAGCAGTTCTTC. Looking up the rest from reference TRBV5-4 and TRBJ2-1 gives the full variable domain: ETGVTQSPTHLIKTRGQQVTLRCSSQSGHNTVSWYQQALGQGPQFIFQYYREEENGRGNFPPRFSGLQFPNYSSELNVNALELDDSALYLCASSLEQGIWNEQFFGPGTRLTVL.

The rearrangement uses TRBV6-5 and TRBJ2-7; TRBD1 agrees at 9 bases. CDR1 and CDR2 from the germline V gene are MNHEY and SVGAGI. This CDR3 has 13 amino acids. V gave up 10 bases and J gave up 5 bases; unmatched junction bases: 9. CDR3 in DNA: TGTGCCACCGGACGGGACAGGGAGGACGAGCAGTACTTC. Amino acid sequence: CATGRDREDEQYF.

The J gene is TRBJ1-2, the V gene TRBV30; D ambiguous. This CDR3 comprises 12 residues. The V gene lost 3 bases and the J gene lost 1 base, with 6 bases spanning the gap. Per germline, CDR1 GTSNPN and CDR2 SVGIG (reference sequence). CDR3 amino acids: CAWRSDNYGYTF. The CDR3 region has the DNA TGTGCCTGGAGGAGCGATAACTATGGCTACACCTTC.

The chain employs TRBV28 and TRBJ2-3; 8 bases fit TRBD1. The germline V gene has CDR1 MDHEN and CDR2 SYDVKM. The length of the CDR3 is 15 residues. Trimming at V came to 3 bases and at J to 4 bases, leaving 6 bases not matched to a gene. CDR3 sequence: CASSLGRGRSDTQYF. The CDR3 coding sequence is TGTGCCAGCAGTTTGGGCAGGGGGCGCTCAGATACGCAGTATTTT.

The chain has TRBV7-8 and TRBJ1-3, with D possibly TRBD1 on 6 matching bases. The CDR3 loop spans 16 amino acids. Germline assignment: CDR1 SGHVS and CDR2 FQNEAQ. V was pared by 0 bases and J by 2 bases, with 11 bases between. CDR3: CASSLAKGDTGNTIYF. The CDR3 nucleotides are TGTGCCAGCAGCTTAGCGAAGGGGGATACTGGAAACACCATATATTTT.

This clone was seen just once. In the same sample, other DNA sequences code for this CDR3. The chain employs TRBV12-3 or TRBV12-4 and TRBJ2-7, with a weak D call TRBD2 (5 bases). The CDR3 spans 13 residues. V gave up 3 bases and J gave up 4 bases, with 10 bases separating them. The CDR3 nucleotides read TGTGCCAGCAGTTTTGGCGGCGGGTACGAGCAGTACTTC. It codes for CASSFGGGYEQYF.

This rearrangement joins TRBV28 to TRBJ1-2, with a possible D match to TRBD1 (5 bases). The CDR3 has 12 residues. Germline V CDR1 and CDR2: MDHEN, SYDVKM. The germline V and J ends were trimmed by 6 bases and 9 bases, with 14 bases remaining between them. For the CDR3, the DNA is TGTGCCAGCAGCCTCCGACAGTACAGCTACACCTTC. Translating gives CASSLRQYSYTF.

The chain is built from TRBV7-8 and TRBJ1-2; D is ambiguous. This CDR3 has 13 amino acids. Looked up from germline, CDR1 is SGHVS and CDR2 is FQNEAQ. Trimming stripped 3 bases from V and 3 bases from J, with 8 bases between. The CDR3 reads CASSFSPYYGYTF. Written as DNA, the CDR3 is TGTGCCAGCAGCTTTTCCCCCTACTATGGCTACACCTTC.

The chain is built from TRBV27 and TRBJ1-6; 9 nucleotides match TRBD1. This CDR3 has 17 residues. The ends lost 3 bases at V and 8 bases at J; junction bases unmatched: 11. From germline, CDR1 is MNHEY and CDR2 SMNVEV (reference sequence). In DNA form, the CDR3 reads TGTGCCAGCAGTTTGTTACAGGGGGCCTTTCTATATTCACCCCTCCACTTT. This encodes CASSLLQGAFLYSPLHF.

The chain is built from TRBV11-2 and TRBJ2-6, with a weak D call TRBD2 (5 bases). Trimming took off 1 base at V and 2 bases at J, with 12 bases between the two ends. The V gene's germline CDR1 is SGHAT and CDR2 FQNNGV. The CDR3 runs to 17 residues. The chain's CDR3 is CASSLGERLPGANVLTF. The CDR3 DNA reads TGTGCCAGCAGCTTAGGGGAGAGGTTGCCTGGGGCCAACGTCCTGACTTTC.

This chain joins TRBV29-1 and TRBJ1-2; D perhaps matches TRBD1 (5 bases). V lost 5 bases to trimming and J lost 7 bases, with 14 bases between them. Germline CDR1 reads SQVTM; CDR2 reads ANQGSEA. This CDR3 has 12 residues. CDR3 in DNA: TGCAGCGTTAGCGAAGGGGTTGGTGGCTACACCTTC. Its protein is CSVSEGVGGYTF.

This chain uses TRBV27 with TRBJ2-7; 7 bases are a match to TRBD1. The germline V gene has CDR1 MNHEY and CDR2 SMNVEV (reference sequence). V gave up 6 bases and J gave up 3 bases; unmatched junction bases: 11. The CDR3 length is 15 residues. The CDR3 sequence is CASSNTGVTFYEQYF. The DNA of the CDR3 is TGTGCCAGCAGCAATACAGGGGTGACCTTCTACGAGCAGTACTTC.

The chain has TRBV19 and TRBJ1-5; D is possibly TRBD1 (5 bases). The germline V gene has CDR1 LNHDA and CDR2 SQIVND (reference sequence). The germline V and J ends were trimmed by 7 bases and 5 bases, with 15 bases remaining between them. The CDR3 is made up of 14 amino acids. CDR3 protein: CASTGDSTYQPQHF. In nucleotides, the CDR3 is TGTGCCAGTACCGGAGACAGCACTTATCAGCCCCAGCATTTT.

This clone was recorded a few times. The chain has TRBV6-5 and TRBJ1-2; no reliable D call. The V end lost 4 bases, the J end lost 5 bases, and 11 bases lay between the germline ends. Germline V gene sequence: CDR1 MNHEY, CDR2 SVGAGI. The CDR3 runs to 13 residues. CDR3: CASSSFREYGYTF. CDR3 nucleotide sequence: TGTGCCAGCAGTTCATTTAGGGAGTATGGCTACACCTTC.

The rearrangement joins TRBV20-1 to TRBJ2-7; D gene uncertain. V lost 5 bases, J lost 2 bases, and 7 bases lay in between. Germline V gives CDR1 DFQATT, CDR2 SNEGSKA (reference sequence). This CDR3 has 11 amino acids. The CDR3: CSASTPYEQYF. The CDR3 nucleotides read TGCAGTGCTTCGACTCCCTACGAGCAGTACTTC.

This chain connects TRBV28 to TRBJ2-1; the D is unclear. Trimming cost V 3 bases and J 8 bases, with 14 bases left between them. This CDR3 comprises 14 residues. Germline loops: CDR1 MDHEN, CDR2 SYDVKM. The CDR3 nucleotides are TGTGCCAGCAGTTTGAGCCCCGGTAGCTATGAGCAGTTCTTC. Amino acid sequence: CASSLSPGSYEQFF.

V usage is TRBV27 and J usage is TRBJ1-6; 9 bases align to TRBD1. This CDR3 is built from 16 residues. The V segment lost 6 bases and the J segment 5 bases; nucleotides outside the gene matches: 8. In germline, CDR1 is MNHEY, CDR2 SMNVEV (reference sequence). This CDR3 is CASRAPGTGNNSPLHF. The CDR3 DNA is TGTGCCAGCAGAGCCCCCGGGACAGGGAATAATTCACCCCTCCACTTT.

The V call is TRBV28, the J call TRBJ1-2, with D tentatively TRBD1 (5 bases). Germline V gene data show CDR1 as MDHEN and CDR2 as SYDVKM. The CDR3 length is 15 residues. Trimming stripped 7 bases from V and 4 bases from J, with 19 bases between. This CDR3 reads CASTPRVSLLYGYTF. CDR3 coding DNA: TGTGCCAGCACTCCCAGGGTCTCGCTCCTCTATGGCTACACCTTC.

The V gene is TRBV7-2, the J gene TRBJ1-5; D is unresolved. From germline, CDR1 is SGHTA and CDR2 FQGNSA. The CDR3 length is 15 residues. The V gene lost 2 bases and the J gene lost 0 bases, with 8 bases spanning the gap. CDR3 amino acids: CASSLMSVSNQPQHF. The CDR3, as DNA: TGTGCCAGCAGCTTAATGTCAGTTAGCAATCAGCCCCAGCATTTT. Full variable domain (remainder filled in from reference TRBV7-2 and TRBJ1-5): GAGVSQSPSNKVTEKGKDVELRCDPISGHTALYWYRQSLGQGLEFLIYFQGNSAPDKSGLPSDRFSAERTGGSVSTLTIQRTQQEDSAVYLCASSLMSVSNQPQHFGDGTRLSIL.

V and J are TRBV11-2 and TRBJ2-1; weak D call: TRBD2 (6 bases). Germline V gene data show CDR1 as SGHAT and CDR2 as FQNNGV. The V gene lost 4 bases and the J gene lost 10 bases, with 17 bases spanning the gap. The CDR3 is 14 amino acids. CDR3 sequence (DNA): TGTGCCAGCAGCTGGGGGGTGGCTACGCTCGAGCAGTTCTTC. This encodes CASSWGVATLEQFF.

The V and J genes are TRBV5-4 and TRBJ1-6; D unresolved. V gave up 4 bases and J gave up 8 bases, with 7 bases separating them. The CDR3 has 12 residues. Germline-derived CDR1 and CDR2 are SGHNT and YYREEE (reference sequence). Written as DNA, the CDR3 is TGTGCCAGCAGCGAGAGGGATTCACCCCTCCACTTT. This encodes CASSERDSPLHF.

The V and J genes are TRBV3-1 (or the pseudogene TRBV3-2) and TRBJ2-1; the match to TRBD2 covers 9 bases. J gave up 0 bases and V 4 bases, and 4 bases lay outside the gene matches. The CDR3 extends over 16 amino acids. Germline lookup yields CDR1 LGHDT and CDR2 YNNKEL (reference sequence). The CDR3 region has the DNA TGTGCCAGCAGCCGGGGACTAGCTACCTCCTACAATGAGCAGTTCTTC. Protein sequence: CASSRGLATSYNEQFF.

There are a few counts of this clone. The gene calls are TRBV12-3 or TRBV12-4 and TRBJ1-5; no definite D call. V was clipped by 1 base and J by 6 bases, with 7 bases between them. This CDR3 comprises 13 residues. CDR3 nucleotide sequence: TGTGCCAGCAGTTTAGACGGGTTTCAGCCCCAGCATTTT. As protein: CASSLDGFQPQHF.